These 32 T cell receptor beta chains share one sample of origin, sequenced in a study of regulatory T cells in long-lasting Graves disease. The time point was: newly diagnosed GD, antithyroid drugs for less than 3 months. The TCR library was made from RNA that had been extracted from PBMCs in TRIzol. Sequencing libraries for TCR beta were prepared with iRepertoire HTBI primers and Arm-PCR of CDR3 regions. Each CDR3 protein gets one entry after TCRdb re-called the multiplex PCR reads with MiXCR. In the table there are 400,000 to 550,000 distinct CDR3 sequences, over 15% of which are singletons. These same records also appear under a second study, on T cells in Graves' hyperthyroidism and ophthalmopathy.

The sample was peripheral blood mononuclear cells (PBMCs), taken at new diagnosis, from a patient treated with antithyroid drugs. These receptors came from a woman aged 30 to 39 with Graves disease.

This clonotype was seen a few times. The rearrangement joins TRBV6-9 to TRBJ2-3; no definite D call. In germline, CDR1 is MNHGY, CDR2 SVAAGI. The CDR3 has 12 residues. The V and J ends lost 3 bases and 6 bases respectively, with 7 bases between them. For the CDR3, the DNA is TGTGCCAGCAGTTACCTGTCGGATACGCAGTATTTT. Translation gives CASSYLSDTQYF.

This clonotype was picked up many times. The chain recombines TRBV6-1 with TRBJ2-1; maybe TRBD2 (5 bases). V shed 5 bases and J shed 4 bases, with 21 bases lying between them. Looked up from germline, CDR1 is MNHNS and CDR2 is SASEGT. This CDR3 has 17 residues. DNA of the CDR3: TGTGCCAGCAGTCCGAACGAGGAGGTCCTTAAGTACAATGAGCAGTTCTTC. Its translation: CASSPNEEVLKYNEQFF.

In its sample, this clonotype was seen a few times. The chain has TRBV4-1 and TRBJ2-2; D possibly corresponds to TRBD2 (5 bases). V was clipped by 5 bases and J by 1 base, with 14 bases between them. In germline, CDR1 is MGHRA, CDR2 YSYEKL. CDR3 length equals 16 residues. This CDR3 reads CASSKAALENTGELFF. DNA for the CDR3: TGCGCCAGCAGCAAAGCGGCTCTAGAGAACACCGGGGAGCTGTTTTTT.

CDR3 amino acids: CASSFPGWTDSSGNTIYF. CDR3 DNA: TGTGCCAGCAGTTTTCCTGGCTGGACAGACAGCTCTGGAAACACCATATATTTT. The V gene is TRBV28, the J gene TRBJ1-3; possible D gene TRBD1, 6 bases. CDR1 and CDR2 (germline): MDHEN, SYDVKM. The CDR3 is 18 amino acids. Trimming pared 3 bases from V and 0 bases from J, leaving 18 bases between.

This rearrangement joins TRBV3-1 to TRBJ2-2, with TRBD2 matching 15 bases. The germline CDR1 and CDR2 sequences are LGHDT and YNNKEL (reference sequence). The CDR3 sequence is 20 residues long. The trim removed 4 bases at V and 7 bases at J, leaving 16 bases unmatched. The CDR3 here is CASSPYAWTSGRARGGELFF. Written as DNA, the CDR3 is TGTGCCAGCAGCCCATACGCCTGGACTAGCGGGAGGGCGCGCGGCGGGGAGCTGTTTTTT.

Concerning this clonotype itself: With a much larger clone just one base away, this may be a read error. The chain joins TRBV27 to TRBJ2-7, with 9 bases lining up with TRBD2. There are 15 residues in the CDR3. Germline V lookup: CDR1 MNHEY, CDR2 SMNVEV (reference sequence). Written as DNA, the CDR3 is TGTACCAGCAGTTTATCCGTTAGCGGGAGCCGCGAGCAGTACTTC. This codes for CTSSLSVSGSREQYF.

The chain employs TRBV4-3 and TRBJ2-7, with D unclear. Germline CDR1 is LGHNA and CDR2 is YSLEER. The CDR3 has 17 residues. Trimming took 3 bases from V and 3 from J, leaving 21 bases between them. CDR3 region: CASSQPLTGLYYYEQYF. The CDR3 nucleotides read TGCGCCAGCAGCCAGCCCCTAACCGGCCTTTACTACTACGAGCAGTACTTC.

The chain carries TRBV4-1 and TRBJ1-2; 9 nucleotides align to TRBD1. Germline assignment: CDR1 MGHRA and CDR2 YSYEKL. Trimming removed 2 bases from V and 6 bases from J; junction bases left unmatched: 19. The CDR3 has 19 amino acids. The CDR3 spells CASSQQVVRLGQGFDGYTF. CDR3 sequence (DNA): TGCGCCAGCAGCCAACAAGTGGTTAGGCTGGGACAGGGTTTTGATGGCTACACCTTC.

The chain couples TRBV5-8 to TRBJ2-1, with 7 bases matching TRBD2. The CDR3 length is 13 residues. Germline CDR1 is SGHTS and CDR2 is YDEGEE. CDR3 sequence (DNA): TGTGCAGGTAGCGGGTTTAACTACAATGAGCAGTTCTTC. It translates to CAGSGFNYNEQFF.

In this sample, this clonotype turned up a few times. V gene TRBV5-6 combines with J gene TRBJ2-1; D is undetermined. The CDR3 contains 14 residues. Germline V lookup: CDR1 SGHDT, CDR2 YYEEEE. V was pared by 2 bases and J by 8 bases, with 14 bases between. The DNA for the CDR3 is TGTGCCAGCAGCTTTAATCTAGGGCAAGATGAGCAGTTCTTC. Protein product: CASSFNLGQDEQFF.

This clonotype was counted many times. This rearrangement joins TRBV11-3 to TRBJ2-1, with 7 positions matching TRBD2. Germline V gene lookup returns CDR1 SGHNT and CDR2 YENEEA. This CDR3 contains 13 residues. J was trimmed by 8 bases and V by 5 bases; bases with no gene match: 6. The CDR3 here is CASSPGGSDEQFF. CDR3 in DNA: TGTGCCAGCAGCCCTGGCGGGAGCGATGAGCAGTTCTTC. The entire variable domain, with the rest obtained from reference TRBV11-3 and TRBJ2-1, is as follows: EAGVVQSPRYKIIEKKQPVAFWCNPISGHNTLYWYLQNLGQGPELLIRYENEEAVDDSQLPKDRFSAERLKGVDSTLKIQPAELGDSAVYLCASSPGGSDEQFFGPGTRLTVL.

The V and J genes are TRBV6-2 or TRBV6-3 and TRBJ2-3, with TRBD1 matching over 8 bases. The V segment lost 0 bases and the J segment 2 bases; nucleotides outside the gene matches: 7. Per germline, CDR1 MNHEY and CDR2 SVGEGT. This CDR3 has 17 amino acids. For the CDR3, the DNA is TGTGCCAGCAGTTACTCTGAGACAGGGGTGATCACAGATACGCAGTATTTT. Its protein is CASSYSETGVITDTQYF.

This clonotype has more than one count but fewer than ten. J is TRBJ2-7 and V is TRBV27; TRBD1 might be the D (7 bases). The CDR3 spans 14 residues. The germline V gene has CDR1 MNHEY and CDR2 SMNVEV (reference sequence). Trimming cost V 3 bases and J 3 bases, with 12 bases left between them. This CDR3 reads CASSLAGQNYEQYF. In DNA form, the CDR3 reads TGTGCCAGCAGTTTGGCGGGACAGAACTACGAGCAGTACTTC.

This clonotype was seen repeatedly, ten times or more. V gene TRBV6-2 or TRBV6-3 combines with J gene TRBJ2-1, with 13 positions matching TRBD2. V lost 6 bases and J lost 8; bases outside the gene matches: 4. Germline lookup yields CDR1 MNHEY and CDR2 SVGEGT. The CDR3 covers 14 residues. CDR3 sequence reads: CASRGLAGAYEQFF. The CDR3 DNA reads TGTGCCAGCAGAGGACTAGCGGGAGCATATGAGCAGTTCTTC.

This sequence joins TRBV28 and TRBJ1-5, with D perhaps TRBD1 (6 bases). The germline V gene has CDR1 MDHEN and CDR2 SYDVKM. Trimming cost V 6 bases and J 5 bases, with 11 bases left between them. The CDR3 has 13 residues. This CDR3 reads CASRGQNDQPQHF. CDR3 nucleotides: TGTGCCAGCAGAGGACAGAACGATCAGCCCCAGCATTTT. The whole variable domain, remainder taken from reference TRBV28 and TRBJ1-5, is DVKVTQSSRYLVKRTGEKVFLECVQDMDHENMFWYRQDPGLGLRLIYFSYDVKMKEKGDIPEGYSVSREKKERFSLILESASTNQTSMYLCASRGQNDQPQHFGDGTRLSIL.

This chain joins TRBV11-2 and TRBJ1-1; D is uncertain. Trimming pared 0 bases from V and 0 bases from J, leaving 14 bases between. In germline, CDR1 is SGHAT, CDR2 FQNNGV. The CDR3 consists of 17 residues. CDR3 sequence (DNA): TGTGCCAGCAGCTTAGATCCCCCGGGAAACCTGAACACTGAAGCTTTCTTT. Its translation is CASSLDPPGNLNTEAFF.

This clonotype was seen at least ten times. For the CDR3, the DNA is TGTGCCAGCTCACCGACGCGCGAGGTTAGACAAGAGACCCAGTACTTC. Residues: CASSPTREVRQETQYF. The chain is built from TRBV18 and TRBJ2-5; D is ambiguous. Germline V gives CDR1 KGHSH, CDR2 LQKENI. CDR3 size: 16 residues. The germline V and J ends were trimmed by 3 bases and 2 bases, with 16 bases remaining between them.

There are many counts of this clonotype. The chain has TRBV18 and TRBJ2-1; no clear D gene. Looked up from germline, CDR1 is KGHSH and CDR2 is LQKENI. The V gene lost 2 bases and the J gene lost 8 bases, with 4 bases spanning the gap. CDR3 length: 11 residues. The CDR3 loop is CASSPADEQFF. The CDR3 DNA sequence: TGTGCCAGCTCACCAGCGGATGAGCAGTTCTTC.

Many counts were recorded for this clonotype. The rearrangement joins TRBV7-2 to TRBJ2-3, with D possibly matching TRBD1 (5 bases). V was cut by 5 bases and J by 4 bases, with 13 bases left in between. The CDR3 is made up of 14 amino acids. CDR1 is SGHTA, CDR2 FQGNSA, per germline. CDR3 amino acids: CASSPRKGADTQYF. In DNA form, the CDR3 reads TGTGCCAGCAGCCCCCGTAAAGGGGCAGATACGCAGTATTTT.

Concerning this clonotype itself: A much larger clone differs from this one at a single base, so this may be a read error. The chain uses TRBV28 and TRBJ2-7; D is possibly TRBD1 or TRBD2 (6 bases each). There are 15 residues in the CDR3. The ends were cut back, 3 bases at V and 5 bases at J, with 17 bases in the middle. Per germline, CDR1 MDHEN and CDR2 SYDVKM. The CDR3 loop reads CASSFKPGEVHEQYF. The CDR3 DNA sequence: TGTGCCAGCAGTTTTAAACCAGGGGAGGTCCACGAGCAGTACTTC. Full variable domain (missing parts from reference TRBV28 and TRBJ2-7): DVKVTQSSRYLVKRTGEKVFLECVQDMDHENMFWYRQDPGLGLRLIYFSYDVKMKEKGDIPEGYSVSREKKERFSLILESASTNQTSMYLCASSFKPGEVHEQYFGPGTRLTVT.

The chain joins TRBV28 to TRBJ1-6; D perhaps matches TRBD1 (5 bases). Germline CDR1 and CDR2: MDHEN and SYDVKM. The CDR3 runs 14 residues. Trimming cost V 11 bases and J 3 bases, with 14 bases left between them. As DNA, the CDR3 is TGTGCCTCGGGGCAGGCTTTCTATAATTCACCCCTCCACTTT. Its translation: CASGQAFYNSPLHF.

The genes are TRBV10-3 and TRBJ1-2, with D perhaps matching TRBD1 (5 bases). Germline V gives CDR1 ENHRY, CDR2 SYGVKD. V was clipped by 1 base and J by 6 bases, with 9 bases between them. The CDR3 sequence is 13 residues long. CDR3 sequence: CAISEFRDDGYTF. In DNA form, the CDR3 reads TGTGCCATCAGTGAGTTCCGGGACGATGGCTACACCTTC.

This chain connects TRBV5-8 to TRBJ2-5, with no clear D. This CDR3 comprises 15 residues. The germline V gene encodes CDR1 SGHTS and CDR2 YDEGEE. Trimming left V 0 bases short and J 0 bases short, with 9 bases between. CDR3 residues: CASSLDATYQETQYF. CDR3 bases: TGTGCCAGCAGCTTGGATGCTACCTACCAAGAGACCCAGTACTTC.

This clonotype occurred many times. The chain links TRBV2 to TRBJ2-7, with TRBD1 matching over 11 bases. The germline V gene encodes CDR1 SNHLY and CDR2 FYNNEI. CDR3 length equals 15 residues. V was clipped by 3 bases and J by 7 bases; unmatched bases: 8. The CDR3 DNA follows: TGTGCCAGCAGTGACGGGACAGGGGGAGGTCGGGAGCAGTACTTC. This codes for CASSDGTGGGREQYF. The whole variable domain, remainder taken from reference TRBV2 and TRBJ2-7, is EPEVTQTPSHQVTQMGQEVILRCVPISNHLYFYWYRQILGQKVEFLVSFYNNEISEKSEIFDDQFSVERPDGSNFTLKIRSTKLEDSAMYFCASSDGTGGGREQYFGPGTRLTVT.

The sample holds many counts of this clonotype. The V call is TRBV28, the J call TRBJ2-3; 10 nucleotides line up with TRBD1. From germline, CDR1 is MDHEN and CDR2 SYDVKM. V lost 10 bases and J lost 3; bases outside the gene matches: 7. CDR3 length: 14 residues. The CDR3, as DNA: TGTGCCACCAAGACAGGGGGCTGGACAGATACGCAGTATTTT. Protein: CATKTGGWTDTQYF.

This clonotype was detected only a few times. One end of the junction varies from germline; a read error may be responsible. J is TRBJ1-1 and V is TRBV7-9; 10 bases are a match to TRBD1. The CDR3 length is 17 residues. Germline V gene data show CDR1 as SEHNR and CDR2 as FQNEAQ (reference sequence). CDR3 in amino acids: CASSLEGTGAWNSEAFF. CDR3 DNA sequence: TGTGCCAGCAGCTTAGAAGGGACAGGGGCCTGGAACTCTGAAGCTTTCTTT.

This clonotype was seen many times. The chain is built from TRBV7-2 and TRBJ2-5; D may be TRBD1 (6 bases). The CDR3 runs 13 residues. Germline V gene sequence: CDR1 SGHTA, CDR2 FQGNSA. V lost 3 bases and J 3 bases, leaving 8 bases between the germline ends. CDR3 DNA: TGTGCCAGCAGCTTTTACAGGGAAGAGACCCAGTACTTC. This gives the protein CASSFYREETQYF.

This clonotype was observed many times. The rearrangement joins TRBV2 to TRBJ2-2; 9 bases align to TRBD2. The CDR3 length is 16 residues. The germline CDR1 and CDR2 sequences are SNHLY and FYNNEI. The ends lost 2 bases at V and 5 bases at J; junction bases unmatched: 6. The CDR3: CASSEPSGRTTGELFF. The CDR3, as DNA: TGTGCCAGCAGTGAACCAAGCGGGAGGACTACCGGGGAGCTGTTTTTT. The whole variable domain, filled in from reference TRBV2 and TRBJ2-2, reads EPEVTQTPSHQVTQMGQEVILRCVPISNHLYFYWYRQILGQKVEFLVSFYNNEISEKSEIFDDQFSVERPDGSNFTLKIRSTKLEDSAMYFCASSEPSGRTTGELFFGEGSRLTVL.

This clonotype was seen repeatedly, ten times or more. The CDR3 DNA reads as TGCGCCAGCAGCTCGGGGACTAGCATATCAGATACGCAGTATTTT. This codes for CASSSGTSISDTQYF. The V call is TRBV5-1, the J call TRBJ2-3; TRBD2 agrees at 9 bases. V gave up 3 bases and J gave up 4 bases; unmatched junction bases: 6. The CDR3 is 15 amino acids. Germline V lookup: CDR1 SGHRS, CDR2 YFSETQ.

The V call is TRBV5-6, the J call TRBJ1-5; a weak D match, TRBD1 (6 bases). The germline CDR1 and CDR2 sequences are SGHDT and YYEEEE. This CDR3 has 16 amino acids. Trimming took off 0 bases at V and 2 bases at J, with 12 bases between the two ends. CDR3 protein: CASSLGGGAGNQPQHF. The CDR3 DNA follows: TGTGCCAGCAGCTTGGGGGGGGGCGCCGGCAATCAGCCCCAGCATTTT.

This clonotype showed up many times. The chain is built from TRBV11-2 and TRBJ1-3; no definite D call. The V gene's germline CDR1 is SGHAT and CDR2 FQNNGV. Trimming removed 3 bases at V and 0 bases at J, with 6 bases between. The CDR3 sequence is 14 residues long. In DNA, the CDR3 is TGTGCCAGCAGCTTGGTAGGCTCTGGAAACACCATATATTTT. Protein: CASSLVGSGNTIYF.

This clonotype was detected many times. CDR3 sequence reads: CASSPYRDSTDTQYF. CDR3 DNA sequence: TGTGCCAGCAGCCCATACAGGGATTCTACAGATACGCAGTATTTT. The rearrangement joins TRBV7-2 to TRBJ2-3; perhaps TRBD1 as D (6 bases). The CDR3 is made up of 15 amino acids. Germline V CDR1 and CDR2: SGHTA, FQGNSA. Trimming stripped 5 bases from V and 3 bases from J, with 15 bases between.